This is a list of T cell receptor beta chains from one sample in a study of blood T cell repertoires in COVID-19. Produced via immunoSEQ multiplex PCR; TCRdb's table is partial and in-frame only. The sample comprises roughly 250,000 clones, 88% of which are singletons, and 0.99% rests with the top ten. What was sequenced was peripheral blood. The receptor source for this set is a middle-aged woman who had recovered from COVID-19. CDR3s include the opening cysteine and the closing phenylalanine or tryptophan. The D gene is left open where the match is weak. Not every row has a clone size; where given, it reads once, few, many or a size class.

d_call	clone_size	v_call	j_call	cdr3_aa	cdr3_nt
.	.	TRBV6-5	TRBJ2-1	CASRTERSSYNEQFF	TGTGCCAGCAGAACCGAGCGGAGCTCCTACAATGAGCAGTTCTTC
.	.	TRBV27	TRBJ2-7	CASSLSRLGEQYF	TGTGCCAGCAGTTTATCGAGACTAGGGGAGCAGTACTTC
TRBD1	.	TRBV5-6	TRBJ2-6	CASSLERQGASGANVLTF	TGTGCCAGCAGCTTGGAGCGGCAGGGGGCGTCTGGGGCCAACGTCCTGACTTTC
.	.	TRBV29-1	TRBJ1-5	CSVGRLGQPQHF	TGCAGCGTTGGGAGGCTGGGGCAGCCCCAGCATTTT
TRBD1	once	TRBV18	TRBJ2-2	CASSPQTGTVVGELFF	TGTGCCAGCTCACCCCAGACCGGGACAGTCGTGGGGGAGCTGTTTTTT
TRBD2	.	TRBV29-1	TRBJ2-3	CSVHPDRGEGLAGADTQYF	TGCAGCGTTCATCCTGACAGGGGAGAGGGACTAGCGGGAGCAGATACGCAGTATTTT
TRBD2	.	TRBV10-3	TRBJ2-5	CAIRGLAGQETQYF	TGTGCCATCAGGGGACTAGCGGGCCAAGAGACCCAGTACTTC
.	.	TRBV6-5	TRBJ2-7	CASGGHFSYEQYF	TGTGCCAGCGGGGGACATTTTTCCTACGAGCAGTACTTC
TRBD1	.	TRBV19	TRBJ2-5	CASSTGQGYQETQYF	TGTGCCAGTAGTACGGGACAGGGCTACCAAGAGACCCAGTACTTC
.	.	TRBV11-3	TRBJ2-2	CASSEGAGELFF	TGTGCCAGCAGCGAGGGGGCCGGGGAGCTGTTTTTT
TRBD2	.	TRBV18	TRBJ2-1	CASSPGLAEKQFF	TGTGCCAGCTCCCCGGGACTAGCGGAGAAGCAGTTCTTC
TRBD1	.	TRBV28	TRBJ1-1	CASSPPGTGGTEAFF	TGTGCCAGCAGTCCTCCCGGGACAGGGGGCACTGAAGCTTTCTTT
TRBD2	once	TRBV19	TRBJ2-1	CASTGGYNEQFF	TGTGCCAGTACGGGGGGGTACAATGAGCAGTTCTTC
.	few	TRBV25-1	TRBJ2-7	CASSSPDRRGGYEQYF	TGTGCCAGCAGTTCCCCGGACAGAAGGGGCGGGTACGAGCAGTACTTC
TRBD2	.	TRBV30	TRBJ2-1	CAWAAGGSYNEQFF	TGTGCCTGGGCAGCGGGGGGCTCCTACAATGAGCAGTTCTTC
.	.	TRBV30	TRBJ2-3	CAWSLPSTDTQYF	TGTGCCTGGAGCCTACCGAGCACAGATACGCAGTATTTT
TRBD1	.	TRBV5-1	TRBJ1-2	CASKGTGTYGYTF	TGCGCCAGCAAAGGGACAGGGACCTATGGCTACACCTTC
TRBD2	.	TRBV4-2	TRBJ2-1	CASSQGAGGPVNEQFF	TGTGCCAGCAGCCAAGGGGCGGGAGGCCCCGTCAATGAGCAGTTCTTC
TRBD1	.	TRBV6-5	TRBJ1-2	CASSYSDRAGGYTF	TGTGCCAGCAGTTACTCGGACAGGGCCGGAGGCTACACCTTC
TRBD1	once	TRBV6-2/TRBV6-3	TRBJ2-2	CASSYGTGGSGELFF	TGTGCCAGCAGTTACGGTACAGGGGGGTCCGGGGAGCTGTTTTTT
TRBD2	.	TRBV7-9	TRBJ2-7	CASSLIAGGSYEQYF	TGTGCCAGCAGCTTAATAGCGGGGGGCTCCTACGAGCAGTACTTC
.	.	TRBV4-3	TRBJ1-2	CASSQAAGGYGYTF	TGCGCCAGCAGCCAAGCCGCCGGGGGCTATGGCTACACCTTC
.	.	TRBV7-2	TRBJ2-5	CASSSRRVQETQYF	TGTGCCAGCAGCTCCCGGAGGGTCCAAGAGACCCAGTACTTC
.	.	TRBV4-1	TRBJ2-7	CASSRQAEGFYEQYF	TGCGCCAGCAGCCGACAGGCTGAGGGGTTCTACGAGCAGTACTTC
.	once	TRBV30	TRBJ2-1	CAWSVPHGMSGEQFF	TGTGCCTGGAGTGTACCTCACGGGATGTCGGGCGAGCAGTTCTTC
.	once	TRBV25-1	TRBJ1-2	CASSVRAGYGYTF	TGTGCCAGCTCCGTGCGAGCGGGGTATGGCTACACCTTC
TRBD2	.	TRBV5-1	TRBJ2-7	CASSPASGPPYEQYF	TGCGCCAGCAGCCCAGCTAGCGGGCCACCCTACGAGCAGTACTTC
TRBD2	.	TRBV7-2	TRBJ2-5	CASSNPVGRGATQYF	TGTGCCAGCAGCAACCCCGTCGGGAGGGGGGCGACCCAGTACTTC
.	few	TRBV15	TRBJ1-5	CATSRDSEQPQHF	TGTGCCACCAGCAGAGATTCGGAGCAGCCCCAGCATTTT
.	.	TRBV7-2	TRBJ2-6	CASSLSPGSGANVLTF	TGTGCCAGCAGCCTGTCGCCCGGCTCTGGGGCCAACGTCCTGACTTTC
.	.	TRBV6-5	TRBJ2-7	CASSYSPVAYEQYF	TGTGCCAGCAGTTACTCGCCGGTTGCCTACGAGCAGTACTTC
.	.	TRBV5-1	TRBJ2-1	CASSLGAGAYNEQFF	TGCGCCAGCAGCTTGGGGGCGGGCGCCTACAATGAGCAGTTCTTC
.	.	TRBV6-5	TRBJ2-7	CASRLLRDTTYEQYF	TGTGCCAGCAGACTACTTCGGGACACAACCTACGAGCAGTACTTC
.	.	TRBV6-2/TRBV6-3	TRBJ2-1	CASSYYRGTYNEQFF	TGTGCCAGCAGTTACTACCGCGGGACCTACAATGAGCAGTTCTTC
.	.	TRBV14	TRBJ1-2	CASSHGPVGGRELANYGYTF	TGTGCCAGCAGCCACGGGCCGGTGGGGGGACGGGAGTTAGCTAACTATGGCTACACCTTC
TRBD2	.	TRBV19	TRBJ2-3	CASSRREGTDTQYF	TGTGCCAGTAGTAGGCGGGAGGGCACAGATACGCAGTATTTT
.	.	TRBV9	TRBJ1-4	CASSVEPSVGEKLFF	TGTGCCAGCAGCGTAGAGCCGAGCGTAGGAGAAAAACTGTTTTTT
.	.	TRBV6-5	TRBJ2-2	CASLAGYGELFF	TGTGCCAGCTTGGCCGGGTACGGGGAGCTGTTTTTT
TRBD1	.	TRBV9	TRBJ1-2	CASSRDRGQGYTF	TGTGCCAGCAGCCGGGACAGGGGGCAGGGCTACACCTTC
.	.	TRBV27	TRBJ2-4	CASSWEPGVKNIQYF	TGTGCCAGCAGTTGGGAGCCAGGGGTCAAAAACATTCAGTACTTC
TRBD1	.	TRBV9	TRBJ1-2	CASSVAQTGIGYTF	TGTGCCAGCAGCGTAGCCCAGACAGGGATCGGCTACACCTTC
.	.	TRBV5-1	TRBJ1-2	CASSLGTAIGGYTF	TGCGCCAGCAGCTTGGGGACAGCCATAGGGGGCTACACCTTC
.	.	TRBV7-3	TRBJ2-3	CASSALARGKDTQYF	TGTGCCAGCAGCGCCTTAGCGAGGGGGAAAGATACGCAGTATTTT
.	once	TRBV7-2	TRBJ1-1	CASSLGGWTEAFF	TGTGCCAGCAGCTTAGGGGGCTGGACTGAAGCTTTCTTT
.	.	TRBV5-1	TRBJ2-7	CASTYSDGGAGEQYF	TGCGCCAGCACCTACTCCGATGGGGGGGCCGGCGAGCAGTACTTC
.	.	TRBV7-9	TRBJ2-5	CASSLAGGDSETQYF	TGTGCCAGCAGCTTAGCGGGTGGGGACTCAGAGACCCAGTACTTC
.	.	TRBV4-2	TRBJ1-1	CASSQGANSGTEAFF	TGTGCCAGCAGCCAAGGGGCAAATTCTGGGACTGAAGCTTTCTTT
.	.	TRBV7-9	TRBJ2-3	CASSLGGTDTQYF	TGTGCCAGCAGCTTAGGAGGCACAGATACGCAGTATTTT
TRBD2	.	TRBV2	TRBJ2-2	CASTLGVAGATGELFF	TGTGCCAGCACCCTAGGGGTAGCGGGAGCCACCGGGGAGCTGTTTTTT
TRBD1	.	TRBV19	TRBJ1-1	CASRGGDRGKSTEAFF	TGTGCCAGTAGGGGCGGGGACAGGGGGAAGAGCACTGAAGCTTTCTTT
.	.	TRBV5-1	TRBJ1-2	CASRTGSEGYTF	TGCGCCAGCAGGACGGGATCGGAGGGCTACACCTTC
TRBD2	.	TRBV7-2	TRBJ2-1	CASSRGRYNEQFF	TGTGCCAGCAGCCGCGGGAGGTACAATGAGCAGTTCTTC
.	few	TRBV9	TRBJ2-7	CASSHARARAPTYEQYF	TGTGCCAGCAGCCACGCCCGGGCCAGGGCCCCAACCTACGAGCAGTACTTC
TRBD2	.	TRBV18	TRBJ2-7	CASSPPSSGSSYEQYF	TGTGCCAGCTCACCACCGTCCAGCGGGAGCTCCTACGAGCAGTACTTC
.	.	TRBV10-1	TRBJ2-3	CASSDPGDTQYF	TGCGCCAGCAGTGACCCGGGGGATACGCAGTATTTT
TRBD2	.	TRBV5-5	TRBJ2-3	CASSFGGGADTQYF	TGTGCCAGCAGCTTCGGGGGGGGCGCAGATACGCAGTATTTT
.	once	TRBV6-2/TRBV6-3	TRBJ1-2	CASSYRSGYGYTF	TGTGCCAGCAGTTACAGGAGCGGCTATGGCTACACCTTC
TRBD1	.	TRBV4-2	TRBJ1-4	CASSPQDRGQKLFF	TGTGCCAGCAGTCCCCAGGACAGGGGCCAAAAACTGTTTTTT
.	.	TRBV7-2	TRBJ2-5	CASSLGGRGQETQYF	TGTGCCAGCAGCTTAGGTGGGCGGGGCCAAGAGACCCAGTACTTC